This T cell receptor (beta chain) is from a study of neurological immune-mediated disorders. This clonotype appeared many times. TCRdb independently ran MiXCR on the 5' RACE reads; one entry per CDR3 protein. The sample consists of more than 45,000 distinct CDR3 sequences, 2% to 2.5% of them appearing once. This CDR3 has 14 residues. V was pared by 7 bases and J by 4 bases, with 6 bases of the junction left unmatched. Germline V CDR1 and CDR2: MNHNY, SVGAGI (reference sequence). This TCR was recovered from a man over 45 with multiple sclerosis. The specimen sequenced was PBMCs. The V and J genes are TRBV6-6 and TRBJ2-3; TRBD2 matches 9 bases. CDR3 in amino acids: CASKGRGGPDTQYF. As DNA, the CDR3 is TGTGCCAGCAAGGGGCGGGGGGGTCCAGATACGCAGTATTTT.